A single sample gave rise to the 18 T cell receptor beta chains below, sequenced in a study of beta chain features in type 1 diabetes. These receptors lack a known antigen. Sequenced material consisted of expressed TCRB transcripts (all of the isolated RNA was reverse transcribed). Repertoires were generated with immunoSEQ multiplex PCR, while TCRdb's copy carries only in-frame clones and drops some. The sample has about 53,000 clones, 63% seen once. Overall study results and limits: Shortening of TCRB CDR3s, moderate but significant, appeared in all four CD4+ subsets of Type 1 diabetes patients.

Sequences were obtained from stem cell memory CD4+ T cells from blood. The receptors come from a woman in her 30s with type 1 diabetes.

The V and J genes are TRBV27 and TRBJ1-5, with D hard to call. CDR1 is MNHEY and CDR2 is SMNVEV in the germline V gene (reference sequence). The V end lost 2 bases, the J end lost 4 bases, and 9 bases lay between the germline ends. The CDR3 spans 14 residues. In DNA, the CDR3 is TGTGCCAGCAGTTTAGAGGGAAGGAATCAGCCCCAGCATTTT. Translated, it gives CASSLEGRNQPQHF.

CDR3 in amino acids: CASSRGQGDLGAFF. The CDR3 nucleotides are TGTGCCAGCAGTAGGGGGCAGGGGGACTTGGGGGCTTTCTTT. V and J are TRBV6-6 and TRBJ1-1, with 7 bases that match TRBD1. The CDR3 consists of 14 residues. Looked up from germline, CDR1 is MNHNY and CDR2 is SVGAGI (reference sequence). V lost 5 bases to trimming and J lost 11 bases; unmatched junction nucleotides: 14.

The chain carries TRBV5-1 and TRBJ2-1; 12 nucleotides line up with TRBD2. This CDR3 spans 16 amino acids. Trimming took 0 bases from V and 8 from J; bases not matched to a gene: 6. Germline CDR1 and CDR2: SGHRS and YFSETQ. The CDR3 loop is CASSLAALAGGHEQFF. DNA for the CDR3: TGCGCCAGCAGCTTGGCCGCACTAGCGGGAGGACATGAGCAGTTCTTC.

V gene TRBV5-1 combines with J gene TRBJ2-7, with TRBD1 matching 7 bases. The junction had 3 bases not matched to a gene; V was cut back by 4 bases and J by 5 bases. Germline V lookup: CDR1 SGHRS, CDR2 YFSETQ. The CDR3 covers 12 residues. CDR3 sequence: CASSRDRDEQYF. CDR3 nucleotide sequence: TGCGCCAGCAGCCGCGACAGGGACGAGCAGTACTTC.

V gene TRBV11-1 combines with J gene TRBJ2-5; 7 bases align to TRBD2. The length of the CDR3 is 14 residues. Trimming at V came to 5 bases and at J to 5 bases, leaving 8 bases not matched to a gene. Germline V gene sequence: CDR1 SGHAT, CDR2 FQDESV (reference sequence). The DNA of the CDR3 is TGTGCCAGCAGCCCCGCTCTAGCGGCGGAGACCCAGTACTTC. Its translation is CASSPALAAETQYF.

This chain uses TRBV28 with TRBJ2-1, with 8 bases aligning to TRBD2. V was pared by 6 bases and J by 2 bases, with 6 bases of the junction left unmatched. The CDR3 is 15 residues long. From germline, CDR1 is MDHEN and CDR2 SYDVKM. The CDR3 sequence is CASSLRGLAYNEQFF. Written as DNA, the CDR3 is TGTGCCAGCAGCCTAAGGGGACTAGCCTACAATGAGCAGTTCTTC.

The chain is built from TRBV5-1 and TRBJ2-5; no reliable D call. The V end lost 4 bases, the J end lost 3 bases, and 13 bases lay between the germline ends. Looked up from germline, CDR1 is SGHRS and CDR2 is YFSETQ. This CDR3 is 14 amino acids long. The chain's CDR3 is CASSGLTVEETQYF. The CDR3 nucleotides read TGCGCCAGCAGCGGTTTAACAGTGGAAGAGACCCAGTACTTC.

The chain links TRBV6-5 to TRBJ1-2, with a weak D call TRBD1 (5 bases). CDR3 size: 11 residues. Germline CDR1 is MNHEY and CDR2 is SVGAGI. CDR3 coding DNA: TGTGCGATCTCATCCGGGGGTGGCTACACCTTC. Translated: CAISSGGGYTF.

This chain uses TRBV20-1 with TRBJ1-2; D unresolved. The V gene's germline CDR1 is DFQATT and CDR2 SNEGSKA (reference sequence). V lost 1 base and J lost 7, with 4 bases in between. CDR3 size: 10 residues. The CDR3 reads CSARASGYTF. The CDR3 DNA reads as TGCAGTGCTAGAGCTTCTGGCTACACCTTC.

This chain uses TRBV30 with TRBJ1-5, with a tentative D call TRBD1 (5 bases). Germline loops: CDR1 GTSNPN, CDR2 SVGIG (reference sequence). CDR3 length equals 13 residues. V lost 7 bases and J 2 bases, leaving 12 bases between the germline ends. The CDR3 bases are TGTGCCTTGGGACCGGGGGGCAATCAGCCCCAGCATTTT. Translation: CALGPGGNQPQHF.

The chain recombines TRBV10-3 with TRBJ2-1; the match to TRBD2 covers 9 bases. CDR3 length: 15 amino acids. From germline, CDR1 is ENHRY and CDR2 SYGVKD. V lost 8 bases and J lost 3; bases outside the gene matches: 8. In DNA form, the CDR3 reads TGTGCCATCGCCTGGACTAGCGCCGACTACAATGAGCAGTTCTTC. As protein: CAIAWTSADYNEQFF.

This clone has just a few counts. The chain has TRBV9 and TRBJ2-2, with a possible D match to TRBD2 (6 bases). The CDR3 length is 14 residues. Germline CDR1 and CDR2: SGDLS and YYNGEE. Trimming left V 0 bases short and J 7 bases short, with 10 bases between. DNA for the CDR3: TGTGCCAGCAGCGTAGCGGGAGATCACGGGGAGCTGTTTTTT. Its translation is CASSVAGDHGELFF.

This rearrangement joins TRBV9 to TRBJ2-3; D remains unclear. Germline V gives CDR1 SGDLS, CDR2 YYNGEE. The CDR3 has 14 residues. The V end was cut by 0 bases, the J end by 0 bases, with 5 bases between. CDR3 DNA: TGTGCCAGCAGCGTAGCGGTCAGCACAGATACGCAGTATTTT. Its translation: CASSVAVSTDTQYF. Variable domain in full (rest from reference TRBV9 and TRBJ2-3): DSGVTQTPKHLITATGQRVTLRCSPRSGDLSVYWYQQSLDQGLQFLIQYYNGEERAKGNILERFSAQQFPDLHSELNLSSLELGDSALYFCASSVAVSTDTQYFGPGTRLTVL.

The V gene is TRBV5-1, the J gene TRBJ1-2; TRBD1 aligns across 7 bases. V lost 4 bases to trimming and J lost 8 bases; unmatched junction nucleotides: 8. This CDR3 has 13 amino acids. From germline, CDR1 is SGHRS and CDR2 YFSETQ. For the CDR3, the DNA is TGCGCCAGCAGCATTTCAGGGGGAGGAGGCTACACCTTC. Residues: CASSISGGGGYTF.

This clone was detected a few times. V gene TRBV5-1 combines with J gene TRBJ2-1, with 9 positions matching TRBD1. This CDR3 is 15 amino acids long. CDR1 and CDR2 (germline): SGHRS, YFSETQ. V gave up 4 bases and J gave up 9 bases; unmatched junction bases: 11. CDR3 nucleotides: TGCGCCAGCAGCCCCGGGACAGGGTTACTGGGTGAGCAGTTCTTC. Translation: CASSPGTGLLGEQFF.

This chain connects TRBV29-1 to TRBJ2-3; D is perhaps TRBD2 (6 bases). The germline V gene has CDR1 SQVTM and CDR2 ANQGSEA. Trimming left V 7 bases short and J 4 bases short, with 21 bases between. The CDR3 is made up of 15 amino acids. The CDR3 here is CSAGLSLTIADTQYF. Here the CDR3 DNA reads TGCAGCGCTGGACTATCCCTCACGATAGCAGATACGCAGTATTTT.

This clone has a handful of counts. The V gene is TRBV15, the J gene TRBJ1-2; D uncertain. CDR1 and CDR2 from the germline V gene are LNHNV and YYDKDF (reference sequence). V lost 0 bases to trimming and J lost 8 bases, with 10 bases between them. This CDR3 is built from 13 residues. CDR3 residues: CATSREILEGYTF. CDR3 bases: TGTGCCACCAGCAGAGAAATACTTGAGGGCTACACCTTC. Complete variable domain (other parts from reference TRBV15 and TRBJ1-2): DAMVIQNPRYQVTQFGKPVTLSCSQTLNHNVMYWYQQKSSQAPKLLFHYYDKDFNNEADTPDNFQSRRPNTSFCFLDIRSPGLGDTAMYLCATSREILEGYTFGSGTRLTVV.

The chain is built from TRBV28 and TRBJ2-7; D is perhaps TRBD1 (5 bases). Germline-derived CDR1 and CDR2 are MDHEN and SYDVKM. Deletions cut 9 bases from V and 2 bases from J, with 11 bases between. The CDR3 runs to 12 residues. CDR3 loop: CASPTETYEQYF. The CDR3 DNA follows: TGTGCCAGTCCGACAGAAACCTACGAGCAGTACTTC.